The clone carrying this T cell receptor beta chain was picked up many times. The sequenced template was RNA, covering the TCR beta CDR3 region. RT-PCR with HTBI primers came first, then second-round multiplex PCR. TCRdb itself ran the multiplex PCR reads through MiXCR, one entry per CDR3 protein. The sample lists about 400,000 distinct CDR3 sequences; about 16% were seen once. The source of the sample is a study of Graves' ophthalmopathy and Graves' hyperthyroidism. Trimming removed 6 bases from V and 0 bases from J, with 12 bases in between. In germline, CDR1 is SGHTA, CDR2 FQGNSA. This CDR3 comprises 15 residues. A duration under 3 months, NOSPECS ≥4, CAS ≥3 and moderate-to-severe activity characterized the donors with ophthalmopathy.

The V call is TRBV7-2, the J call TRBJ2-4; TRBD1 might be the D (5 bases). Material: peripheral blood. The sequence came from a woman younger than 35 with Graves' ophthalmopathy. CDR3: CASRETALAKNIQYF. The CDR3 DNA reads TGTGCCAGCAGGGAGACAGCGCTAGCCAAAAACATTCAGTACTTC. Full variable domain (outside the CDR3, taken from reference TRBV7-2 and TRBJ2-4): GAGVSQSPSNKVTEKGKDVELRCDPISGHTALYWYRQSLGQGLEFLIYFQGNSAPDKSGLPSDRFSAERTGGSVSTLTIQRTQQEDSAVYLCASRETALAKNIQYFGAGTRLSVL.